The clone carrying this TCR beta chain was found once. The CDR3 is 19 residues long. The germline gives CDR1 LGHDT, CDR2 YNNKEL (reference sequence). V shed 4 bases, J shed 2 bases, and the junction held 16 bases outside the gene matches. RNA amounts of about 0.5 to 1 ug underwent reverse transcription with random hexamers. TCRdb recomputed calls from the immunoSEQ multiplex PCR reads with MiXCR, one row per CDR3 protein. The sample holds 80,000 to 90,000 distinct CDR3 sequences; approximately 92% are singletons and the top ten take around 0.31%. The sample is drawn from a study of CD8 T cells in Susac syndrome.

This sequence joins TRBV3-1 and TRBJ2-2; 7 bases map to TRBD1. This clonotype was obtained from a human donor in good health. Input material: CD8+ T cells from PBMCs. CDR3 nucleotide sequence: TGTGCCAGCAGCCCCTCTAAGCTGGTCGGGACAGAAAACACCGGGGAGCTGTTTTTT. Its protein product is CASSPSKLVGTENTGELFF.